This T cell receptor (beta chain) came from a study of OX40 agonist ivuxolimab in advanced cancers. Study-wide context: The dose-escalation cohort had hepatocellular carcinoma, melanoma, renal cell or head and neck cancer. Partial responses were observed in three patients, of whom one had hepatocellular carcinoma and two had cutaneous melanoma.

Germline assignment: CDR1 SGHRS and CDR2 YFSETQ. The length of the CDR3 is 16 residues. Using immunoSEQ multiplex PCR, the repertoire was profiled, and TCRdb retains in-frame clones only, with some absent. Of about 80,000 clones in the sample, around nine tenths were seen once. Sampling of blood occurred at baseline, cycle 4 day 1, and cycle 7 day 1. The chain combines TRBV5-1 with TRBJ2-5; 9 bases agree with TRBD2. The J call may not be correct, given that the DNA end is closer to TRBJ2-7. This clonotype originated in an adult with an advanced solid tumor such as melanoma, head and neck, liver or kidney cancer. The specimen comprised CD4+ or CD8+ T cells sorted from blood, sampled in a trial of the OX40 agonist ivuxolimab. CDR3 nucleotide sequence: TGCGCCAGCAGCTTGGGGGCTCGTAGCGGGAGTTACGAGCAGTACTTC. Encoded protein: CASSLGARSGSYEQYF.